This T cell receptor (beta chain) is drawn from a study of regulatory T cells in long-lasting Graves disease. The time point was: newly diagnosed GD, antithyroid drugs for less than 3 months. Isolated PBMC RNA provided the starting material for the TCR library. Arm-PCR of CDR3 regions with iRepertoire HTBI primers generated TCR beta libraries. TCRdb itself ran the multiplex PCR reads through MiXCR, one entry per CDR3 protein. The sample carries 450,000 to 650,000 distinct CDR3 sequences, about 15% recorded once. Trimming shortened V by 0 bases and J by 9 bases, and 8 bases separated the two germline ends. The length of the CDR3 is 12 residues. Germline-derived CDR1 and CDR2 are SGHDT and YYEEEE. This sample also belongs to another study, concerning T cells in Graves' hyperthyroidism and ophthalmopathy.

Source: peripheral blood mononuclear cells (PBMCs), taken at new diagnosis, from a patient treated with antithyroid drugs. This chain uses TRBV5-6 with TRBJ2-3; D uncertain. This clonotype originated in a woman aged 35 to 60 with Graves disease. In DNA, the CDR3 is TGTGCCAGCAGCTTGGAGTGGACGACGCAGTATTTT. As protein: CASSLEWTTQYF.